Each of the 28 T cell receptor beta chains below was sequenced from the same sample in a study of blood T cell repertoires in COVID-19. Some clones are missing from TCRdb's copy, which holds only in-frame ones; the method was immunoSEQ multiplex PCR. The table includes about 60,000 clones, just under 90% detected once. Sequencing was done on a sample of peripheral blood. These receptors all stem from a human donor with active COVID-19. The donor label of this sample is uncertain.

The V gene is TRBV5-3, the J gene TRBJ1-5; 8 bases align to TRBD1. TRBV5-3 is sorted into the ORF group, with uncertain function. Trimming at V came to 4 bases and at J to 4 bases, leaving 4 bases not matched to a gene. The CDR3 is made up of 14 amino acids. CDR3 sequence: CARSAGQANQPQHF. The DNA for the CDR3 is TGTGCCAGAAGCGCGGGACAGGCTAATCAGCCCCAGCATTTT.

The chain carries TRBV30 and TRBJ2-5; D not resolved. The CDR3 is 13 residues long. The V and J ends lost 2 bases and 1 base respectively, with 8 bases between them. From germline, CDR1 is GTSNPN and CDR2 SVGIG (reference sequence). The CDR3 loop reads CAWSRGTQETQYF. Written as DNA, the CDR3 is TGTGCCTGGAGTCGCGGTACCCAAGAGACCCAGTACTTC.

This clone was seen once. J is TRBJ2-3 and V is TRBV3-1 (or the pseudogene TRBV3-2); the D gene is possibly TRBD2 (6 bases). The CDR3 loop spans 17 amino acids. Germline CDR1 is LGHDT and CDR2 is YNNKEL (reference sequence). The V gene lost 1 base and the J gene lost 3 bases, with 17 bases spanning the gap. CDR3 nucleotides: TGTGCCAGCAGCCAAGGGGGTAGCGGAGAGGGGACAGATACGCAGTATTTT. Protein product: CASSQGGSGEGTDTQYF.

The chain combines TRBV27 with TRBJ2-7; D is perhaps TRBD1 (6 bases). Germline values: CDR1 MNHEY, CDR2 SMNVEV (reference sequence). Trimming pared 3 bases from V and 1 base from J, leaving 13 bases between. The CDR3 is 15 amino acids. The CDR3, as DNA: TGTGCCAGCAGTTTCTATAAGACAGGATCCTACGAGCAGTACTTC. Translating it yields CASSFYKTGSYEQYF.

This clone was detected only a few times. The junction departs from the called germline gene at one end, perhaps through a read error. This chain connects TRBV29-1 to TRBJ2-5, with D hard to call. Germline CDR1 is SQVTM and CDR2 is ANQGSEA. The CDR3 covers 10 residues. The CDR3 DNA is TGCAGCGTTCTCAAAGAGGCCCAGTACTTC. Protein: CSVLKEAQYF.

This chain uses TRBV6-5 with TRBJ2-1, with no clear D. The CDR3 consists of 14 residues. Trimming cost V 4 bases and J 0 bases, with 7 bases left between them. CDR1 is MNHEY and CDR2 is SVGAGI in the germline V gene. CDR3 nucleotides: TGTGCCAGCAGTTCATGGAGCTCCTACAATGAGCAGTTCTTC. This codes for CASSSWSSYNEQFF.

The V call is TRBV19, the J call TRBJ2-1, with unresolved D. The ends were cut back, 6 bases at V and 1 base at J, with 13 bases in the middle. Germline V CDR1 and CDR2: LNHDA, SQIVND (reference sequence). The CDR3 consists of 15 residues. The CDR3 DNA reads TGTGCCAGTAGCCCGAGTACCTCTTCCTACAATGAGCAGTTCTTC. The encoded protein is CASSPSTSSYNEQFF. Full variable domain (rest looked up from reference TRBV19 and TRBJ2-1): DGGITQSPKYLFRKEGQNVTLSCEQNLNHDAMYWYRQDPGQGLRLIYYSQIVNDFQKGDIAEGYSVSREKKESFPLTVTSAQKNPTAFYLCASSPSTSSYNEQFFGPGTRLTVL.

The V and J genes are TRBV10-2 and TRBJ1-6; D is perhaps TRBD1 (5 bases). The CDR3 runs 14 residues. V dropped 3 bases and J dropped 10 bases, with 13 bases sitting between them. Germline V lookup: CDR1 WSHSY, CDR2 SAAADI. CDR3 coding DNA: TGCGCCAGCAGTGACAGGGCTTTAAAGTCACCCCTCCACTTT. This sequence encodes CASSDRALKSPLHF.

The chain employs TRBV11-2 and TRBJ2-6; D perhaps matches TRBD2 (6 bases). Germline loops: CDR1 SGHAT, CDR2 FQNNGV. V lost 3 bases, J lost 4 bases, and 7 bases lay in between. The CDR3 is 14 residues long. The CDR3 bases are TGTGCCAGCAGCTTGGACTACGGGGCCAACGTCCTGACTTTC. This codes for CASSLDYGANVLTF. Based on the CDR3 plus reference TRBV11-2 and TRBJ2-6, the full variable domain is EAGVAQSPRYKIIEKRQSVAFWCNPISGHATLYWYQQILGQGPKLLIQFQNNGVVDDSQLPKDRFSAERLKGVDSTLKIQPAKLEDSAVYLCASSLDYGANVLTFGAGSRLTVL.

The V call is TRBV5-6, the J call TRBJ2-1, with 8 bases fitting TRBD2. V dropped 0 bases and J dropped 9; count of bases not matched to a gene: 8. There are 15 residues in the CDR3. Germline assignment: CDR1 SGHDT and CDR2 YYEEEE. CDR3 DNA: TGTGCCAGCAGCTTGGGCTGGCGGGGGGCGGGTGAGCAGTTCTTC. It specifies CASSLGWRGAGEQFF.

This rearrangement joins TRBV7-9 to TRBJ2-3; TRBD2 agrees at 7 bases. Germline V gene data show CDR1 as SEHNR and CDR2 as FQNEAQ (reference sequence). V lost 4 bases, J lost 0 bases, and 13 bases stayed unmatched. This CDR3 contains 18 residues. CDR3 in DNA: TGTGCCAGCAGCTCAGGTGTAAGAAGCGGGGTAAGCACAGATACGCAGTATTTT. Translated: CASSSGVRSGVSTDTQYF.

The J gene is TRBJ1-4, the V gene TRBV6-5, with 9 positions matching TRBD1. The CDR3 extends over 14 amino acids. V shed 7 bases and J 8 bases; nucleotides not matched to a gene: 8. Germline V lookup: CDR1 MNHEY, CDR2 SVGAGI. Here the CDR3 DNA reads TGTGCCAGCAACCCGACAGGGGGAAGGGAAAAACTGTTTTTT. Encoded protein: CASNPTGGREKLFF.

The chain recombines TRBV5-8 with TRBJ1-3; tentative D call: TRBD1 (6 bases). Germline V CDR1 and CDR2: SGHTS, YDEGEE. Trimming took off 4 bases at V and 4 bases at J, with 21 bases between the two ends. This CDR3 spans 17 amino acids. This CDR3 reads CASSPGRYRASGNTIYF. CDR3 nucleotide sequence: TGTGCCAGCAGCCCTGGGCGCTACAGGGCATCGGGAAACACCATATATTTT.

V is TRBV7-2 and J is TRBJ2-7; 13 bases match TRBD2. Germline V lookup: CDR1 SGHTA, CDR2 FQGNSA. The CDR3 consists of 16 residues. Germline trimming cut 5 bases from V and 2 bases from J; bases unmatched to any gene: 6. The CDR3 is CASSLTSGGAPYEQYF. CDR3 nucleotides: TGTGCCAGCAGCCTCACTAGCGGGGGGGCGCCCTACGAGCAGTACTTC. Using reference TRBV7-2 and TRBJ2-7 for the parts outside the CDR3, the full variable domain is GAGVSQSPSNKVTEKGKDVELRCDPISGHTALYWYRQSLGQGLEFLIYFQGNSAPDKSGLPSDRFSAERTGGSVSTLTIQRTQQEDSAVYLCASSLTSGGAPYEQYFGPGTRLTVT.

The rearrangement links TRBV27 to TRBJ2-1; a possible D gene is TRBD2 (7 bases). Between the trimmed V and J ends, which lost 2 bases and 2 bases, there was a span of 13 bases. Germline values: CDR1 MNHEY, CDR2 SMNVEV (reference sequence). This CDR3 comprises 16 residues. The CDR3 region is CASSLGWGGPYNEQFF. CDR3 sequence (DNA): TGTGCCAGCAGTTTAGGGTGGGGGGGGCCCTACAATGAGCAGTTCTTC.

V gene TRBV27 combines with J gene TRBJ2-2; TRBD2 aligns across 11 bases. CDR1 MNHEY and CDR2 SMNVEV come from the germline V gene (reference sequence). The CDR3 contains 16 residues. After removal of 0 bases from V and 7 bases from J, the junction contained 4 bases not matched to a gene. The CDR3 DNA follows: TGTGCCAGCAGTTTATCCCCTAGCGGGAGGTTCGGGGAGCTGTTTTTT. This codes for CASSLSPSGRFGELFF.

The J gene is TRBJ1-6, the V gene TRBV13; the match to TRBD1 covers 7 bases. The CDR3 has 14 amino acids. V dropped 2 bases and J dropped 7; count of bases not matched to a gene: 2. Germline V CDR1 and CDR2: PRHDT, FYEKMQ (reference sequence). The CDR3 loop reads CASSLTGANSPLHF. CDR3 nucleotides: TGTGCCAGCAGCTTAACAGGGGCCAATTCACCCCTCCACTTT.

The chain joins TRBV28 to TRBJ1-2, with D perhaps matching TRBD1 (6 bases). The V end was cut by 5 bases, the J end by 8 bases, with 18 bases between. Germline CDR1 reads MDHEN; CDR2 reads SYDVKM. The length of the CDR3 is 14 residues. In nucleotides, the CDR3 is TGTGCCAGCAGTCCCGGAGGGGGGGCTCGGGGCTACACCTTC. It specifies CASSPGGGARGYTF.

The V call is TRBV27, the J call TRBJ2-5, with TRBD1 matching 8 bases. In germline, CDR1 is MNHEY, CDR2 SMNVEV (reference sequence). This CDR3 is 19 amino acids long. V was pared by 6 bases and J by 3 bases, with 21 bases of the junction left unmatched. The CDR3 region is CASRVPTYNTGGWEETQYF. The DNA for the CDR3 is TGTGCCAGCAGGGTTCCAACCTACAATACAGGGGGGTGGGAAGAGACCCAGTACTTC.

This clone was detected only once. This sequence joins TRBV11-2 and TRBJ1-2; no reliable D call. This CDR3 contains 14 residues. V was cut by 1 base and J by 6 bases, with 12 bases left in between. Germline loops: CDR1 SGHAT, CDR2 FQNNGV. This CDR3 reads CASSLAGISDGYTF. The CDR3 bases are TGTGCCAGCAGCTTAGCGGGGATAAGCGATGGCTACACCTTC.

This clone occurred a few times. The chain combines TRBV3-1 (or the pseudogene TRBV3-2) with TRBJ2-7; 7 bases map to TRBD2. V lost 5 bases and J lost 5; bases outside the gene matches: 9. Germline CDR1 reads LGHDT; CDR2 reads YNNKEL (reference sequence). CDR3 length: 14 residues. This CDR3 is CASSFRMAGDEQYF. The CDR3 nucleotides are TGTGCCAGCAGCTTTAGGATGGCGGGAGACGAGCAGTACTTC.

V usage is TRBV3-1 (or the pseudogene TRBV3-2) and J usage is TRBJ2-7; TRBD2 agrees at 13 bases. Germline V CDR1 and CDR2: LGHDT, YNNKEL (reference sequence). Trimming took 5 bases from V and 0 from J; bases not matched to a gene: 1. There are 15 residues in the CDR3. The DNA of the CDR3 is TGTGCCAGCAGCTGGACTAGCGGGGGCTCCTACGAGCAGTACTTC. Encoded protein: CASSWTSGGSYEQYF.

This clone was recorded a few times. The chain uses TRBV27 and TRBJ2-3; 8 nucleotides match TRBD2. Unmatched junction bases numbered 15, after V lost 8 bases and J lost 5 bases. CDR3 length: 16 residues. In germline, CDR1 is MNHEY, CDR2 SMNVEV (reference sequence). Here the CDR3 DNA reads TGTGCCAGCCATAACCCCGGGACTAGAAAACTAGATACGCAGTATTTT. Protein product: CASHNPGTRKLDTQYF.

V usage is TRBV7-5 and J usage is TRBJ2-5; TRBD2 is taken as the D call from the table, unchecked against the DNA. TRBV7-5 is noted as a pseudogene. CDR3 length equals 16 residues. DNA for the CDR3: TGTGTCAGAAGCTTCGCAGCGGGAGGAGGGGGAGAGACCCAGTACTTC. Its protein is CVRSFAAGGGGETQYF.

The rearrangement joins TRBV7-9 to TRBJ1-1; D is unresolved. Germline V gives CDR1 SEHNR, CDR2 FQNEAQ (reference sequence). This CDR3 spans 14 amino acids. The germline V and J ends were trimmed by 1 base and 1 base, with 7 bases remaining between them. As DNA, the CDR3 is TGTGCCAGCAGCTTAGTTGGAGGGAACACTGAAGCTTTCTTT. Protein: CASSLVGGNTEAFF.

This clone showed up just a few times. This chain uses TRBV5-5 with TRBJ1-3; 9 positions agree with TRBD1. Germline lookup yields CDR1 SGHKS and CDR2 YYEKEE (reference sequence). V lost 7 bases and J lost 1; bases outside the gene matches: 6. The CDR3 is 15 amino acids. For the CDR3, the DNA is TGTGCCAGCGGGGAACAGGGGGCGTCTGGAAACACCATATATTTT. Translated, it gives CASGEQGASGNTIYF. The full variable domain, its missing parts supplied by reference TRBV5-5 and TRBJ1-3, is DAGVTQSPTHLIKTRGQQVTLRCSPISGHKSVSWYQQVLGQGPQFIFQYYEKEERGRGNFPDRFSARQFPNYSSELNVNALLLGDSALYLCASGEQGASGNTIYFGEGSWLTVV.

The chain carries TRBV19 and TRBJ2-7; D perhaps matches TRBD2 (5 bases). With 1 base removed from V and 2 bases from J, the gap between germline ends came to 9 bases. In germline, CDR1 is LNHDA, CDR2 SQIVND (reference sequence). This CDR3 has 14 amino acids. The CDR3 region has the DNA TGTGCCAGTAGTATAGTAGCGTCAACCTACGAGCAGTACTTC. The encoded protein is CASSIVASTYEQYF.

This chain links TRBV2 with TRBJ2-7; D is undetermined. The V gene's germline CDR1 is SNHLY and CDR2 FYNNEI. The CDR3 extends over 15 amino acids. Trimming removed 7 bases at V and 0 bases at J, with 16 bases between. CDR3 nucleotides: TGTGCCAGCAAAGGCGGAACTCTTAGCTCCTACGAGCAGTACTTC. Amino acid sequence: CASKGGTLSSYEQYF.